This entry lists 27 T cell receptor beta chains sequenced from one sample in a study of T cells after yellow fever vaccination. TCRdb reprocessed the 5' RACE reads with MiXCR, giving one entry per CDR3 protein. The profile shows about 300,000 distinct CDR3 sequences, approximately 8% of them singletons. The starting material was CD4+ T cells sorted from PBMCs, obtained 5 days after the yellow fever booster vaccination. The receptor set was obtained from a man between 18 and 29 years old who received the YFV17D yellow fever vaccine.

The sample holds a few counts of this clonotype. The V gene is TRBV6-1, the J gene TRBJ1-2, with D hard to call. Trimming shortened V by 9 bases and J by 6 bases, and 11 bases separated the two germline ends. The CDR3 totals 11 residues. The germline gives CDR1 MNHNS, CDR2 SASEGT. CDR3 DNA: TGTGCCAGTTCGCGAGGTAATGGCTACACCTTC. This gives the protein CASSRGNGYTF.

This clonotype was observed a handful of times. The V call is TRBV19, the J call TRBJ1-5, with 8 bases lining up with TRBD1. The V and J ends lost 4 bases and 4 bases, in that order; junction bases with no gene match: 9. This CDR3 has 16 amino acids. Germline V gene sequence: CDR1 LNHDA, CDR2 SQIVND (reference sequence). The CDR3 coding sequence is TGTGCCAGTAGTAGCGAGACAGGGGACGCAAATCAGCCCCAGCATTTT. This gives the protein CASSSETGDANQPQHF.

The chain uses TRBV6-2 or TRBV6-3 and TRBJ2-3, with 10 nucleotides matching TRBD1. From germline, CDR1 is MNHEY and CDR2 SVGEGT. The V and J ends lost 7 bases and 6 bases, in that order; junction bases with no gene match: 16. This CDR3 is 17 amino acids long. CDR3 sequence: CASTRLRGDRGLDTQYF. CDR3 bases: TGTGCCAGCACCCGCCTACGGGGCGACAGGGGGCTTGATACGCAGTATTTT.

The chain has TRBV6-6 and TRBJ2-5, with TRBD2 identical over 11 bases. CDR3 length: 15 amino acids. V shed 5 bases and J 5 bases; nucleotides not matched to a gene: 7. Looked up from germline, CDR1 is MNHNY and CDR2 is SVGAGI (reference sequence). The CDR3 DNA reads TGTGCCAGCAGTCTTCTAGCGGGGGGCCGGGAGACCCAGTACTTC. Amino acid sequence: CASSLLAGGRETQYF.

At least ten counts were recorded for this clonotype. The genes are TRBV5-1 and TRBJ2-5, with a weak D call TRBD2 (5 bases). With 6 bases removed from V and 5 bases from J, the gap between germline ends came to 17 bases. This CDR3 region has 14 residues. Germline V CDR1 and CDR2: SGHRS, YFSETQ. As DNA, the CDR3 is TGCGCCAGCACCCAGCGGACGGCGAGCGAGACCCAGTACTTC. Its protein is CASTQRTASETQYF. Complete variable domain (other parts from reference TRBV5-1 and TRBJ2-5): KAGVTQTPRYLIKTRGQQVTLSCSPISGHRSVSWYQQTPGQGLQFLFEYFSETQRNKGNFPGRFSGRQFSNSRSEMNVSTLELGDSALYLCASTQRTASETQYFGPGTRLLVL.

The sample holds a few counts of this clonotype. This chain uses TRBV6-2 or TRBV6-3 with TRBJ2-1, with D possibly matching TRBD2 (7 bases). V was trimmed by 5 bases and J by 6 bases, leaving 20 bases between them. Germline V gene data show CDR1 as MNHEY and CDR2 as SVGEGT. The CDR3 is 16 residues long. For the CDR3, the DNA is TGTGCCAGCAGTCGTCCTTTCCGGGGGGCCGCCAATGAGCAGTTCTTC. This encodes CASSRPFRGAANEQFF.

This clonotype was found a few times. This sequence joins TRBV12-3 or TRBV12-4 and TRBJ1-4; TRBD1 is a possible D gene (5 bases). The ends were cut back, 2 bases at V and 10 bases at J, with 14 bases in the middle. The CDR3 spans 14 residues. This CDR3 is CASSLHRTQPKLFF. The CDR3 coding sequence is TGTGCCAGCAGTTTACACAGGACACAGCCAAAACTGTTTTTT.

This chain uses TRBV10-3 with TRBJ2-3, with D possibly matching TRBD1 (5 bases). Germline V lookup: CDR1 ENHRY, CDR2 SYGVKD. This CDR3 is built from 16 residues. Trimming left V 4 bases short and J 3 bases short, with 17 bases between. The CDR3 sequence is CAISALRQLGTDTQYF. The CDR3 DNA reads as TGTGCCATCAGTGCCCTTCGACAGCTCGGGACAGATACGCAGTATTTT.

The genes are TRBV10-3 and TRBJ2-5; D uncertain. V gave up 5 bases and J gave up 1 base, with 17 bases separating them. CDR1 ENHRY and CDR2 SYGVKD come from the germline V gene. This CDR3 is 16 amino acids long. In DNA form, the CDR3 reads TGTGCCATCAGTCCAGGCTTGGTAACTACCCAAGAGACCCAGTACTTC. Its translation is CAISPGLVTTQETQYF.

This clonotype was observed a handful of times. This chain joins TRBV6-2 or TRBV6-3 and TRBJ2-7; D gene unclear. The CDR3 contains 16 residues. V lost 2 bases and J lost 5, with 19 bases in between. Germline lookup yields CDR1 MNHEY and CDR2 SVGEGT. CDR3 in amino acids: CASSYRISPLRDEQYV. The CDR3 DNA reads as TGTGCCAGCAGTTACAGGATATCCCCACTTAGGGACGAGCAGTACGTC.

This clonotype was seen a few times. The chain recombines TRBV6-5 with TRBJ2-6, with D unresolved. V lost 9 bases to trimming and J lost 3 bases, with 9 bases between them. The CDR3 length is 13 residues. CDR1 MNHEY and CDR2 SVGAGI come from the germline V gene. The CDR3 here is CASSGYGANVLTF. The CDR3 region has the DNA TGTGCCAGTTCCGGGTATGGGGCCAACGTCCTGACTTTC.

The J gene is TRBJ1-2, the V gene TRBV4-1; D remains unclear. The CDR3 is 13 residues long. Trimming took 4 bases from V and 4 from J, leaving 10 bases between them. Germline values: CDR1 MGHRA, CDR2 YSYEKL. The CDR3 bases are TGCGCCAGCAGCCGAACAGTAAGCTATGGCTACACCTTC. Encoded protein: CASSRTVSYGYTF.

The chain joins TRBV7-2 to TRBJ2-5; 8 bases map to TRBD1. The trim removed 5 bases at V and 7 bases at J, leaving 3 bases unmatched. Germline V CDR1 and CDR2: SGHTA, FQGNSA. CDR3 size: 12 residues. Written as DNA, the CDR3 is TGTGCCAGCAGCCCGGACAGGGCGACCCAGTACTTC. Encoded protein: CASSPDRATQYF.

This clonotype occurred a few times. The gene calls are TRBV5-1 and TRBJ2-3; D is perhaps TRBD1 or TRBD2 (5 bases each). The CDR3 length is 15 residues. In germline, CDR1 is SGHRS, CDR2 YFSETQ. V was pared by 4 bases and J by 3 bases, with 15 bases between. CDR3 nucleotides: TGCGCCAGCAGCCCGCATGGGGGAGTGACAGATACGCAGTATTTT. It specifies CASSPHGGVTDTQYF.

The chain combines TRBV6-2 or TRBV6-3 with TRBJ1-1; the D gene is possibly TRBD1 (5 bases). V was shortened by 4 bases and J by 2 bases, with 8 bases between the two germline ends. The CDR3 runs 13 residues. In germline, CDR1 is MNHEY, CDR2 SVGEGT. CDR3: CASSWGDNTEAFF. The CDR3 nucleotides read TGTGCCAGCAGTTGGGGGGATAACACTGAAGCTTTCTTT.

This clonotype was detected many times. The CDR3 reads CASSFGGRTDTQYF. As DNA, the CDR3 is TGTGCCAGCAGCTTCGGGGGGCGCACAGATACGCAGTATTTT. This chain uses TRBV5-6 with TRBJ2-3, with D possibly TRBD2 on 7 matching bases. The CDR3 extends over 14 amino acids. Germline loops: CDR1 SGHDT, CDR2 YYEEEE. Trimming stripped 2 bases from V and 1 base from J, with 8 bases between.

This clonotype was detected only a few times. The chain combines TRBV20-1 with TRBJ1-1; tentative D call: TRBD1 (6 bases). CDR1 DFQATT and CDR2 SNEGSKA come from the germline V gene (reference sequence). This CDR3 region has 15 residues. The V and J ends lost 1 base and 5 bases respectively, with 17 bases between them. In DNA, the CDR3 is TGCAGTGCTAGAGGGGCTGAGGGGGGCGGAACTGAAGCTTTCTTT. Amino acid sequence: CSARGAEGGGTEAFF.

J is TRBJ2-5 and V is TRBV20-1; TRBD2 matches 9 bases. The CDR3 is made up of 14 amino acids. The V gene's germline CDR1 is DFQATT and CDR2 SNEGSKA (reference sequence). The junction had 10 bases not matched to a gene; V was cut back by 6 bases and J by 5 bases. The CDR3: CSAAPSGVGETQYF. The DNA of the CDR3 is TGCAGTGCCGCACCTAGCGGGGTGGGGGAGACCCAGTACTTC.

The chain combines TRBV6-1 with TRBJ1-1; D might be TRBD1 (5 bases). This CDR3 is 15 amino acids long. V was trimmed by 1 base and J by 3 bases, leaving 12 bases between them. Germline V gene lookup returns CDR1 MNHNS and CDR2 SASEGT. CDR3 amino acids: CASSEGRARDTEAFF. The CDR3 region has the DNA TGTGCCAGCAGTGAAGGAAGGGCCAGGGACACTGAAGCTTTCTTT.

There are many counts of this clonotype. The rearrangement joins TRBV7-2 to TRBJ2-4; 12 bases fit TRBD2. This CDR3 has 18 amino acids. Trimming at V came to 4 bases and at J to 1 base, leaving 8 bases not matched to a gene. CDR1 and CDR2 (germline): SGHTA, FQGNSA. The CDR3 DNA sequence: TGTGCCAGCAGCTACGGACTAGCGGGAACACAGGCCAAAAACATTCAGTACTTC. Protein sequence: CASSYGLAGTQAKNIQYF.

The chain joins TRBV7-9 to TRBJ2-2, with D possibly called TRBD1 or TRBD2 (5 bases each). Trimming removed 3 bases at V and 1 base at J, with 18 bases between. CDR1 and CDR2 (germline): SEHNR, FQNEAQ (reference sequence). The CDR3 sequence is 18 residues long. The CDR3 DNA sequence: TGTGCCAGCAGCTTCTTCGCGCACGGGACGGTGAACACCGGGGAGCTGTTTTTT. The encoded protein is CASSFFAHGTVNTGELFF. Full variable domain (remainder filled in from reference TRBV7-9 and TRBJ2-2): DTGVSQNPRHKITKRGQNVTFRCDPISEHNRLYWYRQTLGQGPEFLTYFQNEAQLEKSRLLSDRFSAERPKGSFSTLEIQRTEQGDSAMYLCASSFFAHGTVNTGELFFGEGSRLTVL.

V and J are TRBV7-3 and TRBJ2-1; 7 positions match TRBD1. Germline CDR1 SGHTA, CDR2 FQGTGA. After removal of 4 bases from V and 5 bases from J, the junction contained 2 bases not matched to a gene. The CDR3 loop spans 13 amino acids. CDR3 protein: CASSWDRDNEQFF. Here the CDR3 DNA reads TGTGCCAGCAGCTGGGACAGAGACAATGAGCAGTTCTTC.

The sample holds a few counts of this clonotype. This rearrangement joins TRBV9 to TRBJ2-1; a possible D gene is TRBD1 (6 bases). Germline V gene data show CDR1 as SGDLS and CDR2 as YYNGEE. V gave up 0 bases and J gave up 2 bases, with 9 bases separating them. CDR3 length equals 15 residues. This CDR3 reads CASSVGGPAYNEQFF. Here the CDR3 DNA reads TGTGCCAGCAGCGTAGGGGGGCCTGCCTACAATGAGCAGTTCTTC.

The sample holds many counts of this clonotype. The rearrangement uses TRBV18 and TRBJ1-2, with TRBD1 matching over 7 bases. J gave up 6 bases and V 3 bases, and 4 bases lay outside the gene matches. In germline, CDR1 is KGHSH, CDR2 LQKENI. The CDR3 consists of 13 residues. This CDR3 reads CASSPDRVHGYTF. In nucleotides, the CDR3 is TGTGCCAGCTCACCCGACAGGGTCCATGGCTACACCTTC.

This chain joins TRBV20-1 and TRBJ2-7, with D perhaps matching TRBD1 (6 bases). From germline, CDR1 is DFQATT and CDR2 SNEGSKA (reference sequence). The CDR3 is 14 amino acids. The ends were cut back, 6 bases at V and 0 bases at J, with 15 bases in the middle. The CDR3 region is CSANRDTYSYEQYF. In DNA form, the CDR3 reads TGCAGTGCCAACCGGGACACCTACTCCTACGAGCAGTACTTC.

There are a few counts of this clonotype. The chain recombines TRBV4-1 with TRBJ2-7, with 10 nucleotides matching TRBD1. CDR1 MGHRA and CDR2 YSYEKL come from the germline V gene. The ends lost 6 bases at V and 6 bases at J; junction bases unmatched: 5. The CDR3 sequence is 13 residues long. The CDR3 bases are TGCGCCAGCAGTCCGGGACAGGGGCTCGAGCAGTACGTC. It is translated as CASSPGQGLEQYV.

The chain is built from TRBV6-4 and TRBJ2-5, with D perhaps being TRBD1 or TRBD2 (5 bases each). Germline CDR1 reads MRHNA; CDR2 reads SNTAGT. Trimming left V 8 bases short and J 2 bases short, with 9 bases between. This CDR3 is 12 amino acids long. CDR3 sequence: CASPGRQETQYF. CDR3 in DNA: TGTGCCAGCCCGGGACGGCAAGAGACCCAGTACTTC.